This note documents a single TCR beta chain sequence. The antigen is not known. Treatment meaning: 15 Gy SBRT to primary tumor, nephrectomy 4 weeks later. Nephrectomy followed 15 Gy stereotactic body radiation by 4 weeks. The assay was immunoSEQ multiplex PCR, and TCRdb's table has in-frame clones only and misses some. The table has over 15,000 clones, roughly two thirds seen once. The germline V gene encodes CDR1 MNHEY and CDR2 SMNVEV (reference sequence). Trimming cost V 5 bases and J 4 bases; bases outside gene matches: 7. The CDR3 consists of 15 residues. This record belongs to a study of radiation and T cells in renal cell carcinoma. Study-wide points: Dominant CDR3 motifs were more common in irradiated tumors than controls.

Sample: tumor tissue, taken from a patient whose treatment included radiotherapy and nephrectomy. The TCR sequence derives from a woman aged 65 to 85 with renal cell carcinoma. The chain uses TRBV27 and TRBJ2-7; 11 nucleotides match TRBD1. In DNA form, the CDR3 reads TGTGCCAGCAGTACTCCCGGGACAGGGGGGTACGAGCAGTACTTC. Translated: CASSTPGTGGYEQYF.